These 17 T cell receptor beta chains were all obtained from the same sample, sequenced in a study of TIL therapy for anti-PD-1-resistant metastatic lung cancer listed by TCRdb under 2021. The immunoSEQ v3 hsTCRB kit was used to amplify TCR beta CDR3 regions from genomic DNA through bias-controlled multiplex PCR. The source is immuneACCESS, and TCRdb retained only in-frame sequences with V and J called. Part of the clones is not carried over; for the studies checked, unresolved V genes explain less than half of this, and the remainder is unexplained. Across this sample there are about 57,000 clones, with approximately 79% seen only once. Of the sample, 4% to 5.5% is held by the ten largest clones. The time point label, as the study defines it: pre-treatment sample, taken before nivolumab and TIL therapy. Material: blood, obtained at baseline. Every receptor here comes from a woman aged 25-85 years with non-small cell lung cancer.

The chain has TRBV2 and TRBJ1-6; D gene ambiguous. The length of the CDR3 is 11 residues. Trimming took 3 bases from V and 10 from J, leaving 4 bases between them. Germline V lookup: CDR1 SNHLY, CDR2 FYNNEI. The CDR3 spells CASSEGSPLHF. CDR3 nucleotides: TGTGCCAGCAGTGAGGGATCACCCCTCCACTTT.

The chain recombines TRBV28 with TRBJ2-7; 14 nucleotides line up with TRBD2. The germline V gene has CDR1 MDHEN and CDR2 SYDVKM. CDR3 length: 14 residues. J gave up 6 bases and V 6 bases, and 4 bases lay outside the gene matches. The DNA of the CDR3 is TGTGCCAGCAGCCGGGGACTAGCGGGAGTCGAGCAGTACTTC. Its protein is CASSRGLAGVEQYF.

The chain couples TRBV6-5 to TRBJ2-1; TRBD1 matches 10 bases. V lost 5 bases to trimming and J lost 4 bases; unmatched junction nucleotides: 5. Germline lookup yields CDR1 MNHEY and CDR2 SVGAGI. There are 15 residues in the CDR3. The CDR3 loop is CASSRGTGDYNEQFF. In DNA, the CDR3 is TGTGCCAGCAGTCGCGGGACAGGGGATTACAATGAGCAGTTCTTC.

This clone was counted between two and nine times. This chain joins TRBV5-1 and TRBJ2-2, with TRBD2 matching over 8 bases. The CDR3 is made up of 17 amino acids. After removal of 4 bases from V and 2 bases from J, the junction contained 10 bases not matched to a gene. Germline V CDR1 and CDR2: SGHRS, YFSETQ. The CDR3 DNA reads TGCGCCAGCAGCCCGCGATCGGGGGGGACAAACACCGGGGAGCTGTTTTTT. Translation gives CASSPRSGGTNTGELFF.

The rearrangement links TRBV9 to TRBJ2-7, with D possibly being TRBD1 (5 bases). The CDR3 totals 17 residues. Germline values: CDR1 SGDLS, CDR2 YYNGEE. Trimming left V 2 bases short and J 2 bases short, with 20 bases between. CDR3 in amino acids: CASSVGADGTFTYEQYF. In DNA form, the CDR3 reads TGTGCCAGCAGCGTTGGGGCGGACGGAACATTTACCTACGAGCAGTACTTC.

The chain carries TRBV5-1 and TRBJ1-4, with 7 bases identical to TRBD1. CDR1 and CDR2 from the germline V gene are SGHRS and YFSETQ. The CDR3 totals 16 residues. Trimming took 1 base from V and 2 from J; bases not matched to a gene: 5. The CDR3 reads CASSLTGDSTNEKLFF. The CDR3 DNA reads as TGCGCCAGCAGCTTGACGGGGGACAGCACTAATGAAAAACTGTTTTTT.

The rearrangement links TRBV19 to TRBJ2-5; 9 bases line up with TRBD1. Germline lookup yields CDR1 LNHDA and CDR2 SQIVND (reference sequence). The trim removed 5 bases at V and 5 bases at J, leaving 12 bases unmatched. The CDR3 is made up of 16 amino acids. For the CDR3, the DNA is TGTGCCAGTAGTTTGGAAACGGGACAGGGAGGCGAGACCCAGTACTTC. Protein sequence: CASSLETGQGGETQYF.

The gene calls are TRBV18 and TRBJ1-2; 12 bases map to TRBD1. CDR1 is KGHSH and CDR2 is LQKENI in the germline V gene. Trimming removed 1 base from V and 4 bases from J; junction bases left unmatched: 13. This CDR3 is built from 19 residues. The CDR3 region is CASSPLLTTGQGATYGYTF. The CDR3 nucleotides read TGTGCCAGCTCACCACTCCTTACAACGGGACAGGGGGCGACCTATGGCTACACCTTC.

The sample holds one count of this clone. The genes are TRBV4-1 and TRBJ2-2; 12 bases map to TRBD2. The germline CDR1 and CDR2 sequences are MGHRA and YSYEKL. The CDR3 runs to 16 residues. V gave up 1 base and J gave up 4 bases; unmatched junction bases: 1. CDR3 region: CASSQVTSGSTGELFF. For the CDR3, the DNA is TGCGCCAGCAGCCAAGTGACTAGCGGGAGCACCGGGGAGCTGTTTTTT.

The J gene is TRBJ1-1, the V gene TRBV10-3; TRBD1 agrees at 12 bases. This CDR3 contains 17 residues. Trimming at V came to 6 bases and at J to 1 base, leaving 9 bases not matched to a gene. CDR1 and CDR2 (germline): ENHRY, SYGVKD. CDR3 residues: CAISSGTGGKRNTEAFF. DNA for the CDR3: TGTGCCATCAGCTCCGGGACAGGGGGCAAGAGGAACACTGAAGCTTTCTTT.

The chain has TRBV28 and TRBJ2-7, with 11 nucleotides matching TRBD1. The CDR3 is 15 amino acids. J was trimmed by 0 bases and V by 7 bases; bases with no gene match: 5. Germline CDR1 MDHEN, CDR2 SYDVKM. The CDR3 sequence: CASKLGQGGSYEQYF. In nucleotides, the CDR3 is TGTGCCAGCAAATTGGGACAGGGGGGCTCCTACGAGCAGTACTTC. Supplemented by reference TRBV28 and TRBJ2-7, the full variable domain reads DVKVTQSSRYLVKRTGEKVFLECVQDMDHENMFWYRQDPGLGLRLIYFSYDVKMKEKGDIPEGYSVSREKKERFSLILESASTNQTSMYLCASKLGQGGSYEQYFGPGTRLTVT.

Only a few counts were recorded for this clone. V is TRBV19 and J is TRBJ2-2; possibly TRBD1 or TRBD2 for D (5 bases each). Trimming removed 9 bases from V and 3 bases from J, with 11 bases in between. This CDR3 spans 13 amino acids. In germline, CDR1 is LNHDA, CDR2 SQIVND (reference sequence). The CDR3: CASLAGYTGELFF. The CDR3 DNA reads TGTGCCAGCCTAGCAGGGTACACCGGGGAGCTGTTTTTT.

This sequence joins TRBV18 and TRBJ1-2; the match to TRBD1 covers 7 bases. The trim removed 2 bases at V and 6 bases at J, leaving 0 bases unmatched. CDR1 KGHSH and CDR2 LQKENI come from the germline V gene. This CDR3 region has 12 residues. The CDR3 protein is CASSPTGDGYTF. CDR3 in DNA: TGTGCCAGCTCACCAACAGGGGATGGCTACACCTTC. The full variable domain, in which reference TRBV18 and TRBJ1-2 provide the parts outside the CDR3, is NAGVMQNPRHLVRRRGQEARLRCSPMKGHSHVYWYRQLPEEGLKFMVYLQKENIIDESGMPKERFSAEFPKEGPSILRIQQVVRGDSAAYFCASSPTGDGYTFGSGTRLTVV.

The chain uses TRBV11-3 and TRBJ2-5, with 9 bases matching TRBD2. Trimming took 2 bases from V and 4 from J; bases not matched to a gene: 2. Germline values: CDR1 SGHNT, CDR2 YENEEA. This CDR3 is 14 amino acids long. The CDR3 DNA reads TGTGCCAGCAGCTTACGCGGGGGGGCAGAGACCCAGTACTTC. Translated, it gives CASSLRGGAETQYF.

This chain joins TRBV14 and TRBJ2-7; 9 bases are a match to TRBD1. Germline V gene lookup returns CDR1 SGHDN and CDR2 FVKESK. CDR3 length: 16 residues. Trimming took 3 bases from V and 4 from J; bases not matched to a gene: 10. The CDR3 loop reads CASSHKQGALGYEQYF. DNA of the CDR3: TGTGCCAGCAGCCATAAACAGGGGGCTCTAGGTTACGAGCAGTACTTC.

The genes are TRBV28 and TRBJ2-1; D gene ambiguous. Trimming cost V 5 bases and J 1 base, with 3 bases left between them. This CDR3 is 12 amino acids long. Germline CDR1 and CDR2: MDHEN and SYDVKM. This CDR3 is CASSISYNEQFF. In DNA, the CDR3 is TGTGCCAGCAGTATATCCTACAATGAGCAGTTCTTC. The full variable domain, rest sourced from reference TRBV28 and TRBJ2-1, is DVKVTQSSRYLVKRTGEKVFLECVQDMDHENMFWYRQDPGLGLRLIYFSYDVKMKEKGDIPEGYSVSREKKERFSLILESASTNQTSMYLCASSISYNEQFFGPGTRLTVL.

The chain carries TRBV6-1 and TRBJ2-7; D might be TRBD1 (6 bases). From germline, CDR1 is MNHNS and CDR2 SASEGT. The germline V and J ends were trimmed by 5 bases and 4 bases, with 15 bases remaining between them. The CDR3 has 14 amino acids. The CDR3, as DNA: TGTGCCAGCAGTACTACAGGGTTGGGATACGAGCAGTACTTC. It codes for CASSTTGLGYEQYF.